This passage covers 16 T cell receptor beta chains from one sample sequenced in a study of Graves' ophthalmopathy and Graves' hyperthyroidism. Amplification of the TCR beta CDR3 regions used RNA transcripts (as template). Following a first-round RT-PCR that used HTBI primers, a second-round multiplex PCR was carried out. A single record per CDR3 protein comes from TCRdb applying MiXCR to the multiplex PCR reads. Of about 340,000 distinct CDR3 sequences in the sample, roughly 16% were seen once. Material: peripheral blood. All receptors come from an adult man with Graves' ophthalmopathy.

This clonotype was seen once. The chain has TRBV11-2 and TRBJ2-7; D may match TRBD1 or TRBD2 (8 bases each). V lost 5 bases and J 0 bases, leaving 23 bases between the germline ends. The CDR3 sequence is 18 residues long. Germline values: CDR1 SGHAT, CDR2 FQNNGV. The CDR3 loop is CASSVTGATSASSYEQYF. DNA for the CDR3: TGTGCCAGCAGCGTGACAGGGGCGACTAGCGCAAGCTCCTACGAGCAGTACTTC. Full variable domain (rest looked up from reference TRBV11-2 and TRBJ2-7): EAGVAQSPRYKIIEKRQSVAFWCNPISGHATLYWYQQILGQGPKLLIQFQNNGVVDDSQLPKDRFSAERLKGVDSTLKIQPAKLEDSAVYLCASSVTGATSASSYEQYFGPGTRLTVT.

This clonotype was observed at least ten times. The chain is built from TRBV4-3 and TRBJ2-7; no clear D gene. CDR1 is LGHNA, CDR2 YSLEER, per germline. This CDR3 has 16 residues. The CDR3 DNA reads TGCGGTAACCTTAGACCCGAGTCCGATGACTTATACGAGCAGTACTTC. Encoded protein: CGNLRPESDDLYEQYF.

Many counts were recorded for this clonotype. The CDR3 region has the DNA TGTGCCAGCAGTTCTACCCCAGGGGCGGGATCCTACGAGCAGTACTTC. This gives the protein CASSSTPGAGSYEQYF. The gene calls are TRBV27 and TRBJ2-7; D may match TRBD1 or TRBD2 (6 bases each). This CDR3 spans 16 amino acids. From germline, CDR1 is MNHEY and CDR2 SMNVEV (reference sequence). Trimming shortened V by 4 bases and J by 1 base, and 17 bases separated the two germline ends.

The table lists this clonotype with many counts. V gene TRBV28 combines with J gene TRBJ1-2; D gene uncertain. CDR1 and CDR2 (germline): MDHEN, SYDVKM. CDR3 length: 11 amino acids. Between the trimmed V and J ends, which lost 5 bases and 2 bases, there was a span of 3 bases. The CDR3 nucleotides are TGTGCCAGCAGTACCAACTATGGCTACACCTTC. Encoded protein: CASSTNYGYTF.

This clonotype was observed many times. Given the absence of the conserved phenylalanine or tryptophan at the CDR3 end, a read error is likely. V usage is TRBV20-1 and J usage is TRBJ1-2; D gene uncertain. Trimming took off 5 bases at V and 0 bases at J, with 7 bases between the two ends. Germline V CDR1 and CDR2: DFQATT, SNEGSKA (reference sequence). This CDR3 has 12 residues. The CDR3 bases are TGCAGTGCTCGGGGTTCTAACTATGGCTACACCCTC. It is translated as CSARGSNYGYTL.

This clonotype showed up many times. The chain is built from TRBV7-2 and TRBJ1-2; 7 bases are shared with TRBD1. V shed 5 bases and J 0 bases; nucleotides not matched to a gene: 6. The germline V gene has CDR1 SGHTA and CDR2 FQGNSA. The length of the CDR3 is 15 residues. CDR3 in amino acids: CASSPRTGTNYGYTF. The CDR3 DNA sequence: TGTGCCAGCAGCCCGAGGACAGGAACTAACTATGGCTACACCTTC.

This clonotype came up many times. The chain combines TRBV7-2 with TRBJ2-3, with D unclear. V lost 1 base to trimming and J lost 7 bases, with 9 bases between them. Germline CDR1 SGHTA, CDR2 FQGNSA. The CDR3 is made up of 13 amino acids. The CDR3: CASSLVIQNTQYF. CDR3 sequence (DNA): TGTGCCAGCAGCTTAGTCATTCAAAATACGCAGTATTTT.

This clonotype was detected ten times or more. For the CDR3, the DNA is TGTGCCACTCGGCAGACCTACAGGGATGGCTACACCTTC. Its translation is CATRQTYRDGYTF. The chain joins TRBV7-2 to TRBJ1-2, with a weak D call TRBD1 (6 bases). The CDR3 extends over 13 amino acids. Trimming removed 10 bases at V and 6 bases at J, with 18 bases between. The germline CDR1 and CDR2 sequences are SGHTA and FQGNSA.

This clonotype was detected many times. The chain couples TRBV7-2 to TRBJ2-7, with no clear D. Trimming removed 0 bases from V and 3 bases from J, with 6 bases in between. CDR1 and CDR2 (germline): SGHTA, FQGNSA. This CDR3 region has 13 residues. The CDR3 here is CASSLAQNYEQYF. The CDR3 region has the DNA TGTGCCAGCAGCTTAGCACAGAACTACGAGCAGTACTTC.

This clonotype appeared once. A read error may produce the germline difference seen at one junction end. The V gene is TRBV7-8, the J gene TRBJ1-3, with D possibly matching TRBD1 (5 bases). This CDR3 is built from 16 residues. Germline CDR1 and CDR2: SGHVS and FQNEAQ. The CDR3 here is CAISLGKGTWGNTIYF. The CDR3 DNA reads TGTGCCATCAGCTTAGGAAAAGGGACCTGGGGAAACACCATATATTTT.

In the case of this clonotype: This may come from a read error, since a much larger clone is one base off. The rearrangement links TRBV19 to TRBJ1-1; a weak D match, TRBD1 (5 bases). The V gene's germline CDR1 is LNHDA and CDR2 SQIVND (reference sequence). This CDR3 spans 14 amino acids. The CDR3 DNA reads TGTACCAGTAGTATGTACAGGCGGAACACTGAAGCTTTCTTT. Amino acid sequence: CTSSMYRRNTEAFF.

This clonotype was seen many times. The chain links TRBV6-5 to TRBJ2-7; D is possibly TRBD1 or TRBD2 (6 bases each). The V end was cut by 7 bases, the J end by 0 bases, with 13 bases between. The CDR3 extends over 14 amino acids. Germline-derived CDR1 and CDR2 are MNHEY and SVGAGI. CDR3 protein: CASTGQRASYEQYF. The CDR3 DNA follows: TGTGCCAGCACCGGACAGCGGGCCTCCTACGAGCAGTACTTC.

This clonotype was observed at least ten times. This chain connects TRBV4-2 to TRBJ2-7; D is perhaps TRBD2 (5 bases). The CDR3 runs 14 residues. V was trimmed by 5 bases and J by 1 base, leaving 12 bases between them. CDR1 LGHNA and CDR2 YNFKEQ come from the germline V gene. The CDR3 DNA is TGTGCCAGCAGCTCAGGAGAGGGATCCTACGAGCAGTACTTC. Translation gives CASSSGEGSYEQYF.

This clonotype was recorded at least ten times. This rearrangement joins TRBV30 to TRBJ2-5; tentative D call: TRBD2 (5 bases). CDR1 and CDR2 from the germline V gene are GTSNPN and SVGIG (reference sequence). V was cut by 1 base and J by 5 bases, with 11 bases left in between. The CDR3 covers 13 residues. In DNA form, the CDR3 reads TGTGCCTGGAGTGGGCTAGCAGACGAGACCCAGTACTTC. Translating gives CAWSGLADETQYF.

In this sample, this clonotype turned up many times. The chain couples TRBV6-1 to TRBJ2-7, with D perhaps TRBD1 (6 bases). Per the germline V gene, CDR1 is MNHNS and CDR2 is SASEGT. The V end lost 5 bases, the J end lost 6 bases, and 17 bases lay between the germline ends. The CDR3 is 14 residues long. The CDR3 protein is CASSLTGTSLEQYF. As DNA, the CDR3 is TGTGCCAGCAGTCTCACCGGGACATCACTCGAGCAGTACTTC.

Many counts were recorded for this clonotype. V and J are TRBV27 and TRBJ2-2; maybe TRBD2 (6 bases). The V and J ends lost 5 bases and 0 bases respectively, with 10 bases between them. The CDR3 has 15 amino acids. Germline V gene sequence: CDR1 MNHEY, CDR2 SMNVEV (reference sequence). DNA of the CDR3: TGTGCCAGCAGTCTCCGGACTACGAACACCGGGGAGCTGTTTTTT. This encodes CASSLRTTNTGELFF.